The clone carrying this T cell receptor (beta chain) turned up a few times. Using a J-beta primer mix together with a sample-barcoded 5' primer, a second PCR was run for roughly 6 to 12 cycles. TCRdb re-analysed the 5' RACE reads in MiXCR, keeping a single row per CDR3 protein. This repertoire shows 1.2 million to 1.5 million distinct CDR3 sequences, 35% to 45% found once; its top ten account for 7% to 9.5%. This sample is drawn from a study of blood T cells in healthy people across ages. CDR3 length equals 14 residues. The V gene's germline CDR1 is SGHRS and CDR2 YFSETQ. J was trimmed by 9 bases and V by 4 bases; bases with no gene match: 10.

The sequenced material came from blood. This rearrangement joins TRBV5-1 to TRBJ2-4, with 7 bases that match TRBD1. This TCR derives from a woman in her late teens or twenties in good health. The CDR3 nucleotides are TGCGCCAGCAGCCGACAGGGCCGTATTGGCATTCAGTACTTC. As protein: CASSRQGRIGIQYF.